The subject of this entry is one T cell receptor beta chain. No antigen is known for it. No much larger clone is present one base from it, and per-base qualities are unavailable. These data come from a study of CD4+ T cells in melanoma (dated by TCRdb to between 2021 and 2024). With regard to the full study: The study investigated neoantigen-specific CD4+ T cells in human melanoma.

Broader findings and caveats from the paper: The report described a correlation between neoantigen-specific CD4+ T cells and the function of CD8+ T cells, macrophages and B cells. Neoantigen-specific CD4+ T cells in melanoma were reported to show diverse differentiation states.

Taken from cysteine to phenylalanine, the CDR3 has 14 residues. The read is trimmed to its CDR3 DNA, 42 bases read in frame from base 1. Taken from the germline V gene, the CDR1 and CDR2 loops are SGHRS and YFSETQ. V is reduced by 2 bases and J by 4 bases, leaving a spacing of 10 bases between them. Library preparation employed the immunoSEQ multiplex PCR assay. TCRdb's version of the immuneACCESS table is confined to in-frame rearrangements and falls short of the full clone set. An unresolved V gene accounts for under half of the shortfall where checked; the remainder is of unknown origin. Here the sample has some 120,000 clones; 92% occur a single time. The ten biggest clones cover roughly 3.3% of the sample. The donors were people with melanoma.

The sequence was obtained from a human donor with melanoma. The receptor chain draws on TRBV5-1 and TRBJ2-1, with the D gene not confidently named. Sequencing was performed on peripheral blood. The nucleotide sequence reads TGCGCCAGCAGCTTAGTCCCAGTATACAATGAGCAGTTCTTC. It translates as CASSLVPVYNEQFF.